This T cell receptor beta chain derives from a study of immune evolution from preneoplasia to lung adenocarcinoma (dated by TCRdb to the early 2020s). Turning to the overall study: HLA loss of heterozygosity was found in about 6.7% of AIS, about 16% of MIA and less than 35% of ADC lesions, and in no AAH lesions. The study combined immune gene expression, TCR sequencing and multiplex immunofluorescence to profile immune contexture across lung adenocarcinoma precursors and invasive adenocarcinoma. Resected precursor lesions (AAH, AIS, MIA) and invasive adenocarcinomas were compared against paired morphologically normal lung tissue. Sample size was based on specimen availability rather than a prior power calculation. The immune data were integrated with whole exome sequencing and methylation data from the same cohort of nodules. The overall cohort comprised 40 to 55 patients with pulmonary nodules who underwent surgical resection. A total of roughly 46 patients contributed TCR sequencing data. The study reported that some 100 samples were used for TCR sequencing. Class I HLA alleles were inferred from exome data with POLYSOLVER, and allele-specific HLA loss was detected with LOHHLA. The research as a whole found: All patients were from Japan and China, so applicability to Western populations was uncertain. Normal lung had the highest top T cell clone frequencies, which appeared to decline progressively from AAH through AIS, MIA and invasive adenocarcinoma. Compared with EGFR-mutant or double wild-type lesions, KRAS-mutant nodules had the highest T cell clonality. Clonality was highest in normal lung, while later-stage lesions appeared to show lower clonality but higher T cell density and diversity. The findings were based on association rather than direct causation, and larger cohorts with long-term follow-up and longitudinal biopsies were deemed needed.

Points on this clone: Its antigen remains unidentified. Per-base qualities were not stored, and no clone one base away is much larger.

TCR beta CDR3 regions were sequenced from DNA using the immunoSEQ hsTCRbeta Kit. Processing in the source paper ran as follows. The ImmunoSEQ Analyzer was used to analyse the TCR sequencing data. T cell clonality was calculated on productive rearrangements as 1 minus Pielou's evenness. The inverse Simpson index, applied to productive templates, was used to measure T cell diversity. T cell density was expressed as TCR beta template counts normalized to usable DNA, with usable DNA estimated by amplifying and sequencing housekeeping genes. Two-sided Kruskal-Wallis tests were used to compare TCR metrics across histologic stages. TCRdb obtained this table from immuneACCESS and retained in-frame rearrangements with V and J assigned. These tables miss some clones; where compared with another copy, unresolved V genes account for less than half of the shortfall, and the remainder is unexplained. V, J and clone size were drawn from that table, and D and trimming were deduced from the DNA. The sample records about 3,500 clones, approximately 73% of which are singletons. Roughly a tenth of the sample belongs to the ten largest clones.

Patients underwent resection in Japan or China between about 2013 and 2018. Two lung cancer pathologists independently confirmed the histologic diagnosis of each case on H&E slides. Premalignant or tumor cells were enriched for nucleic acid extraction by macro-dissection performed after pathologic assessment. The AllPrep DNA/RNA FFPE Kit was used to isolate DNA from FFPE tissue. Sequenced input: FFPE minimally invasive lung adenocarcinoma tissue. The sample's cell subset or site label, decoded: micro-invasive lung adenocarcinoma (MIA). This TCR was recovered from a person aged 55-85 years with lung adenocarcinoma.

This receptor carries the CDR3 CASSFADRGYTEAFF. In nucleotides, the sequence is TGCGCCAGCAGCTTCGCTGACAGGGGGTACACTGAAGCTTTCTTT. The V and J segments used are TRBV5-1 and TRBJ1-1; 9 junctional bases match TRBD1. There are 15 amino acids in the CDR3, from cysteine to phenylalanine inclusive. Left in the record is the CDR3 DNA by itself, 45 bases read in frame from the first base. Ends trimmed: V by 2 bases, J by 3 bases; bases unmatched to a gene: 5. CDR1 SGHRS and CDR2 YFSETQ are derived from the germline V gene.